This TCR beta chain came from a study of blood T cells in healthy people across ages. Broader study findings: While age rose, TCR beta diversity per million T cells dropped in a roughly linear way. The study regarded diversity estimates from one million T cells as underestimates.

For the second PCR, which ran for about 6 to 12 cycles, a sample-barcoded 5' primer and a J-beta primer mix were used. A single record per CDR3 protein comes from TCRdb applying MiXCR to the 5' RACE reads. The sample shows some 1.5 million distinct CDR3 sequences, roughly 43% of them seen only once. With V trimmed by 1 base and J by 6 bases, 6 bases remained unmatched. The CDR3 sequence is 16 residues long. The germline gives CDR1 SGHVS, CDR2 FQNEAQ. Every donor gave approximately 10 milliliters of peripheral blood. Isolation per sample recovered at least 6 million PBMCs. The sample holds a few counts of this clonotype. Its antigen remains unknown.

The source of this sequence is a woman younger than 35 in good health. V gene TRBV7-8 combines with J gene TRBJ1-6; 7 bases match TRBD1. The specimen was blood. The CDR3 is CASSLVQGVGNSPLHF. Written as DNA, the CDR3 is TGTGCCAGCAGCTTAGTGCAGGGGGTTGGTAATTCACCCCTCCACTTT.